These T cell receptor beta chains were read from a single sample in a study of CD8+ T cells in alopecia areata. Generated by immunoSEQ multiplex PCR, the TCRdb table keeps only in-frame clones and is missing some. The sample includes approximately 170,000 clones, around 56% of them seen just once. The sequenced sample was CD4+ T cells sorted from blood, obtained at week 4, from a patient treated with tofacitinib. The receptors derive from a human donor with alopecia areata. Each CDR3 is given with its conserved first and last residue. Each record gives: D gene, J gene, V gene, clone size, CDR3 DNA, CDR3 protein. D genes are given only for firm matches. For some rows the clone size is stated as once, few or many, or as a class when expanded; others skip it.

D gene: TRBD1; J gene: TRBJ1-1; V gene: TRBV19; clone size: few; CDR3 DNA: TGTGCCAGTACCAAGGGACAGACAACGACTGAAGCTTTCTTT; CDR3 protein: CASTKGQTTTEAFF
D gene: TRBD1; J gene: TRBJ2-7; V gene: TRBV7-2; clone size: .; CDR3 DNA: TGTGCCAGCAGCTCTCGGACAGGGGGCGGCTACGAGCAGTACTTC; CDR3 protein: CASSSRTGGGYEQYF
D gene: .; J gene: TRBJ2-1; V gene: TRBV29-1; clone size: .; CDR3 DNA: TGCAGCGTTGCGTGGTCCTACAATGAGCAGTTCTTC; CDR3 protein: CSVAWSYNEQFF
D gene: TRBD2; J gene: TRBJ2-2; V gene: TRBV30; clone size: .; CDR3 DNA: TGTGCCTGGAGTGATGGTAGCGGGAGGAAAACCGGGGAGCTGTTTTTT; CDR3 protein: CAWSDGSGRKTGELFF
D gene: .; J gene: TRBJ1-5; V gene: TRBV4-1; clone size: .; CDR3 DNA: TGCGCCAGCAGCCAAGTTGTCGCGCTCGCCCAGCATTTT; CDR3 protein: CASSQVVALAQHF
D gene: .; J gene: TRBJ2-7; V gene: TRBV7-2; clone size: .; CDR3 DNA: TGTGCCAGCAGCTCCGAGTGGGCCGCCCTCGAGCAGTACTTC; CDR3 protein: CASSSEWAALEQYF
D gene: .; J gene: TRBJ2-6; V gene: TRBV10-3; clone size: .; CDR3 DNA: TGTGCCATCAGTGCTGCGTCGGGTGGGGCCAACGTCCTGACTTTC; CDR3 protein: CAISAASGGANVLTF
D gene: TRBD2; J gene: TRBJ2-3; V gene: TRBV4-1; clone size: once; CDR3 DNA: TGCGCCAGCAGCCAAGATTCTCGACTAGCGGTGACAGATACGCAGTATTTT; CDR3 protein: CASSQDSRLAVTDTQYF
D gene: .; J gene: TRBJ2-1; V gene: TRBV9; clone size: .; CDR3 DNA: TGTGCCAGCAGCGTAGCTGGTTCCTACAATGAGCAGTTCTTC; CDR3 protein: CASSVAGSYNEQFF
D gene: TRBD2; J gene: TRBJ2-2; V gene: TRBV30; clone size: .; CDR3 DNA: TGTGCCTGGATGGCGGGGGCGAACACCGGGGAGCTGTTTTTT; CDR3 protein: CAWMAGANTGELFF
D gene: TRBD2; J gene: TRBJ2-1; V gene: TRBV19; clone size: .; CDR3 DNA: TGTGCCAGTAGTATAGGACTAGCGGGACAGAGGGTGCAGTTCTTC; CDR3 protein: CASSIGLAGQRVQFF
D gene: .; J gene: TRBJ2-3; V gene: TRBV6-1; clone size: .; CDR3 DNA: TGTGCCAGCAGTGAAGGCGCAGATACGCAGTATTTT; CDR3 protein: CASSEGADTQYF
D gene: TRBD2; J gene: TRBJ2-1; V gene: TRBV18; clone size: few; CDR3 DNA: TGTGCCAGCTCACCACAACTAGCGGGCGATGACAATGAGCAGTTCTTC; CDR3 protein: CASSPQLAGDDNEQFF
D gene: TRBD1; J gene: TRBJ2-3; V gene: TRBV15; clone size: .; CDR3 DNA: TGTGCCACCGCACAGGGGACAGATACGCAGTATTTT; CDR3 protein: CATAQGTDTQYF
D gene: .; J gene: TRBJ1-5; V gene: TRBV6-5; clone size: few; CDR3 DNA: TGTGCCAGCAGGCCTAACAGGGTTAGCAATCAGCCCCAGCATTTT; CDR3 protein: CASRPNRVSNQPQHF
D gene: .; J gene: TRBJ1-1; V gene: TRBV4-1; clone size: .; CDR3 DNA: TGCGCCAGCAGCCAAGTTGGGGGTTCATTCATTGAAGCTTTCTTT; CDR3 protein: CASSQVGGSFIEAFF
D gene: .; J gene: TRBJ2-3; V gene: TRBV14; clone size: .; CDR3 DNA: TGTGCCAGCAGCCAACGACCCGGACAGACTCCCACATCGCAACCAGATACGCAGTATTTT; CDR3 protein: CASSQRPGQTPTSQPDTQYF
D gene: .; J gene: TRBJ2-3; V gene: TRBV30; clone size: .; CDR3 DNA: TGTGCCTGGAGCTCGTTGAATACGCAGTATTTT; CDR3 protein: CAWSSLNTQYF
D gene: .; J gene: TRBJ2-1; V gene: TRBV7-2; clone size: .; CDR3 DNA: TGTGCCAGCAGCCTACTACCGGGACATCTGTACAATGAGCAGTTCTTC; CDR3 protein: CASSLLPGHLYNEQFF
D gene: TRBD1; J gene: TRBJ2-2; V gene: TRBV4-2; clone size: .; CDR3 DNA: TGTGCCAGCAGCCAAGAAGATGGCCCCCGGACAGGGTATACCGGGGAGCTGTTTTTT; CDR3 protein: CASSQEDGPRTGYTGELFF
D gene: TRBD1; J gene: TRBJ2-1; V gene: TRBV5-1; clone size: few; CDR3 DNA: TGCGCCAGCAGCTTGGCCTCGGGACAGGCGAATGAGCAGTTCTTC; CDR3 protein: CASSLASGQANEQFF
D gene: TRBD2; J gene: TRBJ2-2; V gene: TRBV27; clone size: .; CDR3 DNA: TGTGCCAGCAGTACTAGCGGGAACACCGGGGAGCTGTTTTTT; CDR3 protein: CASSTSGNTGELFF
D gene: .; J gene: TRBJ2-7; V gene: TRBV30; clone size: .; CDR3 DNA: TGTGCCTGGAGGGCGGAGGGGGGCGAGCAGTACTTC; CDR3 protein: CAWRAEGGEQYF
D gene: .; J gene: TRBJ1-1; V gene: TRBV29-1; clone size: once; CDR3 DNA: TGCAGCGTTGAAGGAACGGGACACTCGAACACTGAAGCTTTCTTT; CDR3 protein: CSVEGTGHSNTEAFF
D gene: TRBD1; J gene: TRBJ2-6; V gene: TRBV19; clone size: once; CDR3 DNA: TGTGCCAGTAGTTATCGGACAGGGGGGTCTGGGGCCAACGTCCTGACTTTC; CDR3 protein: CASSYRTGGSGANVLTF
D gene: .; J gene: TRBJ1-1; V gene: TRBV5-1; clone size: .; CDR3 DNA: TGCGCCAGCAGCTTGGTAAGTGGGATGAACACTGAAGCTTTCTTT; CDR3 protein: CASSLVSGMNTEAFF
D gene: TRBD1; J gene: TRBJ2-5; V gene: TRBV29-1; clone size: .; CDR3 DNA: TGCAGCGTTGGACAGGGGCAAGAGACCCAGTACTTC; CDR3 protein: CSVGQGQETQYF
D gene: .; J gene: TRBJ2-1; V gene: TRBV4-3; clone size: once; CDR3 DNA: TGCGCCAGCAGCCGAATCGCGGTCTCCTACAATGAGCAGTTCTTC; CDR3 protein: CASSRIAVSYNEQFF
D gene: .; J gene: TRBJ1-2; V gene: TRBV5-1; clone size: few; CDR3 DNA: TGCGCCAGCAGCTTTGGGTATGGGGGACATAGGCCTGGCTACACCTTC; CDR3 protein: CASSFGYGGHRPGYTF
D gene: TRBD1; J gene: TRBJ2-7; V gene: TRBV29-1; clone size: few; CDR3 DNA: TGCAGCGTCCTCCCGACCGGGACAGTTCTGGGGGAGCAGTACTTC; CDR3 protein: CSVLPTGTVLGEQYF
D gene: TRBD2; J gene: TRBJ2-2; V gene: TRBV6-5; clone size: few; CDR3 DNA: TGTGCCAGCAGACGGGGGGGCGACACCGGGGAGCTGTTTTTT; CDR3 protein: CASRRGGDTGELFF
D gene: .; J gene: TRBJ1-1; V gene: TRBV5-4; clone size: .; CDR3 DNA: TGTGCCAGCAGCTTGGTGTGGCCAGGCGGGAACACTGAAGCTTTCTTT; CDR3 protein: CASSLVWPGGNTEAFF
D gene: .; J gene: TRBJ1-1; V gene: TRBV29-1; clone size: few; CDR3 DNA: TGCAGCGTTGATGACGGGGCCGCAGCTTTCTTT; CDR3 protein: CSVDDGAAAFF
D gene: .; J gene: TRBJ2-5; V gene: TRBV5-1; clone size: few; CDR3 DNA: TGCGCCAGCAGCGAACTGGGTGGAGGAGAGACCCAGTACTTC; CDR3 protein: CASSELGGGETQYF
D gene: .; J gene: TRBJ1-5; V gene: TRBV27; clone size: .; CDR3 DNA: TGTGCCAGCAGACAGGGAACTCAGCCCCAGCATTTT; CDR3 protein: CASRQGTQPQHF
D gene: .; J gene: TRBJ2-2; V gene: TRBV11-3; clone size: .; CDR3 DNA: TGTGCCAGCAGCTTAGACCAGTCGGGCACCGGGGAGCTGTTTTTT; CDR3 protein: CASSLDQSGTGELFF
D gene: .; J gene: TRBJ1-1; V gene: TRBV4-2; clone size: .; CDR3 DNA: TGTGCCAGCAGCCCCCGACAGGCGATGAACACTGAAGCTTTCTTT; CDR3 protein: CASSPRQAMNTEAFF
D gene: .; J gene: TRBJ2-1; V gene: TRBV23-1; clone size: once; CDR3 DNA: TGCGCCAGCAGTCAAGGCGGGCATTACAATGAGCAGTTCTTC; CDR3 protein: CASSQGGHYNEQFF
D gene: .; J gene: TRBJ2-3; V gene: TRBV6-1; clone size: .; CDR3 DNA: TGTGCCAGCAGTGATTTTGTACTAGATACGCAGTATTTT; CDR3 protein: CASSDFVLDTQYF
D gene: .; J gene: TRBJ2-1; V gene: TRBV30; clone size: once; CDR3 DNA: TGTGCCTGGAGTGGGTGGGAGACTCGCAATGAGCAGTTCTTC; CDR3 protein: CAWSGWETRNEQFF